Given below is one TCR beta chain in context. The CDR3 is 15 amino acids. CDR1 KGHSH and CDR2 LQKENI come from the germline V gene. Trimming left V 5 bases short and J 0 bases short, with 13 bases between. In the original processing: Reference gene primer amplification yielded estimated nucleated cell counts. Some clones are missing from TCRdb's copy, which holds only in-frame ones; the method was immunoSEQ multiplex PCR. The V and J calls and the clone size are those of that table, but D and trimming were determined from the DNA. The data contain around 100,000 clones, roughly 85% of them singletons. This entry comes from a study of blood T cell repertoires in COVID-19.

The TCR originated in a man aged 45-65 years in a cohort sampled during active COVID-19. The chain joins TRBV18 to TRBJ1-1, with a weak D call TRBD1 (5 bases). What was sequenced was peripheral blood. The CDR3 DNA reads as TGTGCCAGCTCAAACCCGACAGCTATGAACACTGAAGCTTTCTTT. Its translation: CASSNPTAMNTEAFF.